The rows below give T cell receptor beta chains drawn from one sample of a study of metastatic and nonmetastatic thyroid tumors. Using MiXCR, TCRdb re-called clones from the PCR reads. The sample contains 20,000 to 25,000 clones, around 19% of which appear only once. Source material: blood. The source is a male donor with papillary thyroid cancer or a benign thyroid nodule (not recorded which). Some clones in this sample may be carry-over from other donors' samples. The CDR3 runs from the conserved cysteine through the conserved F or W. D genes are given only for firm matches. Expanded clones are given a class, and other clones once, few, many or no size at all.

v_gene	abundance	j_gene	d_gene	CDR3aa
TRBV5-5	many	TRBJ1-4	-	CASSSPDSLNGRLFF
TRBV6-5	many	TRBJ2-6	TRBD1	CASSSNFRQGPSGANVLTF
TRBV5-1	many	TRBJ2-7	-	CASTHPGAGEQYF
TRBV20-1	-	TRBJ1-2	TRBD1	CSALNIDRGIGGYTF
TRBV5-6	many	TRBJ2-7	TRBD2	CASTSGGLAREQYF
TRBV7-2	many	TRBJ2-7	-	CASSTGGEQYF
TRBV6-2/TRBV6-3	medium-sized	TRBJ1-6	TRBD1	CASSYSAGGGSPLHF
TRBV3-1	-	TRBJ2-1	-	CASSQTRINEQFF
TRBV15	many	TRBJ1-1	-	CATSRGRRSNTEAFF
TRBV5-6	many	TRBJ1-4	-	CASSLGGNEKLFF
TRBV7-8	many	TRBJ2-1	TRBD1	CASSFVGTGHPRNEQFF
TRBV15	many	TRBJ2-5	TRBD2	CATSRLTSGRKETQYF
TRBV12-3/TRBV12-4	-	TRBJ2-5	-	CASSLVVRETQYF
TRBV5-1	many	TRBJ2-2	-	CASSWDTGELFF
TRBV7-9	many	TRBJ2-7	-	CASSSQGREQYF
TRBV6-5	-	TRBJ2-7	-	CASIKGQGYYEQYF
TRBV5-4	many	TRBJ2-7	TRBD2	CASTSGDYEQYF
TRBV28	-	TRBJ2-7	-	CASMEGYEQYF
TRBV27	few	TRBJ1-5	TRBD1	CASSLGQGNQNQHF
TRBV20-1	-	TRBJ2-1	TRBD2	CSARGGGGRNNEQFF
TRBV11-2	many	TRBJ2-3	-	CASSLGGVGTDTQYF
TRBV2	many	TRBJ2-6	TRBD1	CASRPGQGISGANVLTF
TRBV20-1	many	TRBJ2-1	TRBD2	CSGSRPSGTPPYNEQFF
TRBV5-1	many	TRBJ2-5	TRBD1	CASSPAGGETQYF
TRBV5-1	-	TRBJ1-3	-	CASSLGMESGNTIYF
TRBV6-1	many	TRBJ2-4	TRBD1	CASRQGFDYF
TRBV6-4	many	TRBJ2-1	-	CASSEGEYNEQFF
TRBV6-1	few	TRBJ2-7	-	CASSPEYHYEQYF
TRBV28	medium-sized	TRBJ2-2	TRBD1	CASSNAGGIRETGELFF
TRBV7-9	-	TRBJ2-5	-	CASSDTRGTQYF
TRBV12-3/TRBV12-4	-	TRBJ1-1	TRBD1	CASSPTGAGGTEAFF
TRBV27	many	TRBJ1-2	-	CASSRRARDNYGYTF
TRBV4-2	many	TRBJ1-1	-	CASSQEGRLNTEAFF
TRBV6-4	medium-sized	TRBJ2-1	TRBD2	CASSDGTSGYNEQFF
TRBV5-1	many	TRBJ1-2	TRBD1	CASSYRDRVYGYTF
TRBV19	many	TRBJ1-2	-	CASSSVGDEANYGYTF
TRBV5-4	many	TRBJ2-1	TRBD2	CASSLVAGGPYEQFF
TRBV9	many	TRBJ1-6	-	CASSPRGAANSPLHF
TRBV5-1	many	TRBJ1-1	-	CASSSIYRARNTEAFF
TRBV18	many	TRBJ1-2	TRBD1	CASSPPGQGPSGYTF
TRBV4-1	many	TRBJ1-3	-	CASSPERGSVGNTIYF
TRBV20-1	-	TRBJ1-1	-	CSATQGVNTEAFF
TRBV3-1	-	TRBJ1-6	-	CASSQDLRTPLHF
TRBV12-5	many	TRBJ2-3	-	CASGLVLGPGDTQYF
TRBV6-4	medium-sized	TRBJ2-2	TRBD1	CASSTGATGELFF
TRBV7-6	many	TRBJ2-1	-	CASSFYGAAAGEQFF
TRBV27	few	TRBJ1-2	-	CASSYSRGYGYTF